These 20 T cell receptor beta chains were all obtained from the same sample, sequenced in a study of blood T cell repertoires in COVID-19. Libraries were prepared by immunoSEQ multiplex PCR; TCRdb keeps only in-frame clonotypes and omits some of them. In the table there are fewer than 250,000 clones, around 85% of which are singletons. The specimen sequenced was peripheral blood. The receptors here all came from a woman aged 50 to 65 with acute or convalescent COVID-19.

The chain is built from TRBV29-1 and TRBJ2-3, with unresolved D. The CDR3 length is 15 residues. V gave up 3 bases and J gave up 2 bases, with 15 bases separating them. The germline gives CDR1 SQVTM, CDR2 ANQGSEA. Here the CDR3 DNA reads TGCAGCGTTGAGCCAATAGCTGTTATCACAGATACGCAGTATTTT. Residues: CSVEPIAVITDTQYF.

The rearrangement joins TRBV2 to TRBJ1-3; 10 positions agree with TRBD1. CDR1 SNHLY and CDR2 FYNNEI come from the germline V gene. Unmatched junction bases numbered 4, after V lost 5 bases and J lost 6 bases. This CDR3 is 14 amino acids long. The CDR3 loop reads CASSSTGGQNTIYF. DNA for the CDR3: TGTGCCAGCAGTTCGACAGGGGGCCAAAACACCATATATTTT.

J is TRBJ2-5 and V is TRBV19; TRBD1 matches 8 bases. V was clipped by 4 bases and J by 1 base; unmatched bases: 2. The CDR3 loop spans 14 amino acids. Germline CDR1 reads LNHDA; CDR2 reads SQIVND (reference sequence). The CDR3 DNA reads TGTGCCAGTAGTAACGACAGGGGCCAAGAGACCCAGTACTTC. This encodes CASSNDRGQETQYF.

The chain employs TRBV5-1 and TRBJ2-1; D gene uncertain. Trimming pared 1 base from V and 8 bases from J, leaving 13 bases between. The CDR3 is made up of 14 amino acids. Germline CDR1 and CDR2: SGHRS and YFSETQ. CDR3 sequence reads: CASSLNSPRDEQFF. CDR3 in DNA: TGCGCCAGCAGCTTGAACAGCCCCCGCGATGAGCAGTTCTTC.

The CDR3 region has the DNA TGTGCCAGCAGTGAAGAGGGACAGGGGACCGGCTACACCTTC. This sequence encodes CASSEEGQGTGYTF. The rearrangement uses TRBV6-1 and TRBJ1-2, with 10 bases aligning to TRBD1. Germline trimming cut 1 base from V and 8 bases from J; bases unmatched to any gene: 4. Germline V gene lookup returns CDR1 MNHNS and CDR2 SASEGT. The CDR3 is 14 residues long.

This clone was seen once. CDR3 region: CASSPLGQNTGELFF. CDR3 DNA sequence: TGTGCCAGCAGCCCCCTAGGCCAGAACACCGGGGAGCTGTTTTTT. J is TRBJ2-2 and V is TRBV7-2; no clear D gene. The V end lost 5 bases, the J end lost 1 base, and 11 bases lay between the germline ends. CDR3 length: 15 residues. CDR1 and CDR2 from the germline V gene are SGHTA and FQGNSA.

The J gene is TRBJ2-7, the V gene TRBV13, with TRBD1 as a possible D gene (6 bases). Per the germline V gene, CDR1 is PRHDT and CDR2 is FYEKMQ (reference sequence). Trimming shortened V by 3 bases and J by 2 bases, and 14 bases separated the two germline ends. The CDR3 is 15 amino acids. CDR3 nucleotide sequence: TGTGCCAGCAGCTTTTCCCAGGGGTTCCCCTACGAGCAGTACTTC. Amino acid sequence: CASSFSQGFPYEQYF. Together with reference TRBV13 and TRBJ2-7, the CDR3 gives the full variable domain: AAGVIQSPRHLIKEKRETATLKCYPIPRHDTVYWYQQGPGQDPQFLISFYEKMQSDKGSIPDRFSAQQFSDYHSELNMSSLELGDSALYFCASSFSQGFPYEQYFGPGTRLTVT.

The chain recombines TRBV10-2 with TRBJ2-7; 9 bases match TRBD2. The V segment lost 2 bases and the J segment 7 bases; nucleotides outside the gene matches: 9. The CDR3 length is 15 residues. Germline values: CDR1 WSHSY, CDR2 SAAADI. CDR3 amino acids: CASSENLRTSDEQYF. The CDR3 coding sequence is TGCGCCAGCAGTGAGAACCTGAGGACTAGCGATGAGCAGTACTTC.

The chain uses TRBV18 and TRBJ1-4; 9 bases align to TRBD1. The CDR3 runs to 14 residues. Germline CDR1 and CDR2: KGHSH and LQKENI. V lost 5 bases to trimming and J lost 8 bases; unmatched junction nucleotides: 6. CDR3 sequence reads: CASSLGQGGEKLFF. CDR3 in DNA: TGTGCCAGCTCATTGGGACAGGGAGGAGAAAAACTGTTTTTT.

This chain links TRBV10-3 with TRBJ2-5; D is possibly TRBD2 (5 bases). V lost 7 bases and J 4 bases, leaving 22 bases between the germline ends. The CDR3 loop spans 16 amino acids. Germline V CDR1 and CDR2: ENHRY, SYGVKD. The CDR3, as DNA: TGTGCCATCAAAAGGGTGCGGGCAGGCCGGGGAGAGACCCAGTACTTC. Translating it yields CAIKRVRAGRGETQYF.

This clone showed up just a few times. J is TRBJ1-5 and V is TRBV24-1; 9 positions match TRBD1. Trimming took 10 bases from V and 2 from J; bases not matched to a gene: 5. Germline-derived CDR1 and CDR2 are KGHDR and SFDVKD. This CDR3 spans 14 amino acids. CDR3 coding DNA: TGTGCCACGGGACAGGGAGGGGGCAATCAGCCCCAGCATTTT. Its protein is CATGQGGGNQPQHF.

V usage is TRBV9 and J usage is TRBJ2-1; TRBD2 agrees at 12 bases. J gave up 9 bases and V 1 base, and 2 bases lay outside the gene matches. CDR1 is SGDLS and CDR2 is YYNGEE in the germline V gene. The CDR3 runs 14 residues. This chain's CDR3 is CASSVLAGGGEQFF. The CDR3 coding sequence is TGTGCCAGCAGCGTACTAGCGGGAGGGGGTGAGCAGTTCTTC. Looking up the rest from reference TRBV9 and TRBJ2-1 gives the full variable domain: DSGVTQTPKHLITATGQRVTLRCSPRSGDLSVYWYQQSLDQGLQFLIQYYNGEERAKGNILERFSAQQFPDLHSELNLSSLELGDSALYFCASSVLAGGGEQFFGPGTRLTVL.

This clone appeared a single time. This rearrangement joins TRBV25-1 to TRBJ2-7; D gene unclear. The germline V gene has CDR1 MGHDK and CDR2 SYGVNS. V gave up 3 bases and J gave up 4 bases, with 4 bases separating them. CDR3 length: 11 residues. DNA of the CDR3: TGTGCCAGCAGTGACCGTTACGAGCAGTACTTC. Encoded protein: CASSDRYEQYF.

The genes are TRBV18 and TRBJ2-1, with D possibly TRBD1 on 6 matching bases. The V and J ends lost 0 bases and 2 bases respectively, with 8 bases between them. Per the germline V gene, CDR1 is KGHSH and CDR2 is LQKENI. The CDR3 runs 15 residues. Here the CDR3 DNA reads TGTGCCAGCTCACCACCGCCAGGGGCCTACAATGAGCAGTTCTTC. This codes for CASSPPPGAYNEQFF. Full variable domain (remainder filled in from reference TRBV18 and TRBJ2-1): NAGVMQNPRHLVRRRGQEARLRCSPMKGHSHVYWYRQLPEEGLKFMVYLQKENIIDESGMPKERFSAEFPKEGPSILRIQQVVRGDSAAYFCASSPPPGAYNEQFFGPGTRLTVL.

The chain recombines TRBV6-2 or TRBV6-3 with TRBJ2-5, with TRBD1 as a possible D gene (6 bases). V was clipped by 0 bases and J by 1 base, with 15 bases between them. Germline CDR1 is MNHEY and CDR2 is SVGEGT. CDR3 length: 17 residues. The CDR3 DNA is TGTGCCAGCAGTTACTCGATCTTAACAGGGTCCCAAGAGACCCAGTACTTC. Encoded protein: CASSYSILTGSQETQYF.

The chain combines TRBV14 with TRBJ1-1, with D perhaps TRBD1 (5 bases). This CDR3 has 15 residues. Trimming removed 5 bases at V and 4 bases at J, with 17 bases between. Germline assignment: CDR1 SGHDN and CDR2 FVKESK. CDR3 DNA: TGTGCCAGCAGCGCTATCACAGGTTTACGCACTGAAGCTTTCTTT. Its translation is CASSAITGLRTEAFF.

This rearrangement joins TRBV10-3 to TRBJ1-1; 8 bases fit TRBD1. In germline, CDR1 is ENHRY, CDR2 SYGVKD. The CDR3 length is 13 residues. V was pared by 6 bases and J by 11 bases, with 11 bases of the junction left unmatched. CDR3 amino acids: CAIRQGAGGEAFF. The DNA of the CDR3 is TGTGCCATCAGGCAGGGGGCCGGAGGGGAGGCTTTCTTT.

This rearrangement joins TRBV24-1 to TRBJ1-2; D remains unclear. The CDR3 spans 12 residues. The V gene's germline CDR1 is KGHDR and CDR2 SFDVKD. Trimming took off 2 bases at V and 4 bases at J, with 4 bases between the two ends. Here the CDR3 reads CATSDSRYGYTF. The DNA for the CDR3 is TGTGCCACCAGTGATTCGCGCTATGGCTACACCTTC.

This chain joins TRBV28 and TRBJ1-1; D unresolved. This CDR3 has 13 residues. Germline CDR1 is MDHEN and CDR2 is SYDVKM. Between the trimmed V and J ends, which lost 2 bases and 3 bases, there was a span of 7 bases. This CDR3 is CASSLGVDTEAFF. The CDR3 nucleotides read TGTGCCAGCAGTTTAGGAGTGGACACTGAAGCTTTCTTT. Full variable domain (remainder filled in from reference TRBV28 and TRBJ1-1): DVKVTQSSRYLVKRTGEKVFLECVQDMDHENMFWYRQDPGLGLRLIYFSYDVKMKEKGDIPEGYSVSREKKERFSLILESASTNQTSMYLCASSLGVDTEAFFGQGTRLTVV.

The chain combines TRBV27 with TRBJ2-7; possible D gene TRBD1, 6 bases. Germline V gives CDR1 MNHEY, CDR2 SMNVEV (reference sequence). V was shortened by 0 bases and J by 1 base, with 7 bases between the two germline ends. The CDR3 has 14 amino acids. This CDR3 reads CASSLSGHSYEQYF. For the CDR3, the DNA is TGTGCCAGCAGTTTATCGGGACATTCCTACGAGCAGTACTTC.